This T cell receptor beta chain was obtained from a study of blood T cells in healthy people across ages. Trimming removed 2 bases from V and 7 bases from J; junction bases left unmatched: 5. The CDR3 is made up of 14 amino acids. PCR was performed a second time for about 7 to 11 cycles using a sample-barcoded 5' primer and a J-beta primer mix. Every cDNA was tagged by a template-switch adaptor with 12 random nucleotides. TCRdb analysed the 5' RACE reads with MiXCR anew, one entry per CDR3 protein. The sample carries hundreds of thousands of distinct CDR3 sequences, 32% recorded once. On this clonotype itself: No antigen is known for it. Given a much more abundant clone one base away, this may be a read error.

Caucasian individuals from Russia who were healthy and aged about 6 to 95 acted as donors. Total RNA, at least 5.5 micrograms per sample, came from PBMCs. Notes on the study in general: Long-lived donors exceeded aged donors in naive CD4+ cells and diversity.

This receptor was taken from a woman at least 80 years old in good health. The source material was blood. The chain is built from TRBV12-3 or TRBV12-4 and TRBJ2-7; TRBD2 matches 10 bases. As DNA, the CDR3 is TGTGCCAGCAGTTTAAAAGCGGGGGGGGATGAGCAGTACTTC. Translated, it gives CASSLKAGGDEQYF.